This note documents a single T cell receptor (beta chain) sequence. What it binds is not known. In germline, CDR1 is LNHDA, CDR2 SQIVND (reference sequence). The V and J ends lost 4 bases and 1 base respectively, with 10 bases between them. The length of the CDR3 is 14 residues. Clones were read by immunoSEQ multiplex PCR, and TCRdb kept only the in-frame ones, dropping some. The data contain some 900,000 clones, over 60% of them singletons. The data originate from a study of shared clonotypes between healthy human individuals. Study-wide findings and caveats: Among donors, clonotype sharing was expected to be affected by sequencing depth.

The specimen sequenced was memory CD4+ T cells sorted from blood. Subset: CD45RA-negative fraction. The receptor was isolated from a man aged 18 to 30 in good health. The chain is built from TRBV19 and TRBJ2-5; D perhaps matches TRBD2 (6 bases). The chain's CDR3 is CASSSWTTQETQYF. In DNA form, the CDR3 reads TGTGCCAGTAGTAGCTGGACTACCCAAGAGACCCAGTACTTC.